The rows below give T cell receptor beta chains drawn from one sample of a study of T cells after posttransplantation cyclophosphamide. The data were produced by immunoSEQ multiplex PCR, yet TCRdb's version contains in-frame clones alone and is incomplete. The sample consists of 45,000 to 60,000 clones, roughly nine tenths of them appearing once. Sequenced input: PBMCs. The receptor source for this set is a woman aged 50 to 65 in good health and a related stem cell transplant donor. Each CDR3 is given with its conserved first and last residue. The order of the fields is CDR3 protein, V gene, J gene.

CDR3 protein: CASSVEPLGEQFF; V gene: TRBV9; J gene: TRBJ2-1
CDR3 protein: CSVEDPGNTIYF; V gene: TRBV29-1; J gene: TRBJ1-3
CDR3 protein: CASSGGVDDEQFF; V gene: TRBV7-7; J gene: TRBJ2-1
CDR3 protein: CASTDSGNTIYF; V gene: TRBV28; J gene: TRBJ1-3
CDR3 protein: CASSSQGGGTDTQYF; V gene: TRBV13; J gene: TRBJ2-3
CDR3 protein: CASSQDQGAKNIQYF; V gene: TRBV14; J gene: TRBJ2-4
CDR3 protein: CASSLSSGSPPLHF; V gene: TRBV27; J gene: TRBJ1-6
CDR3 protein: CASKQGAEQPQHF; V gene: TRBV5-1; J gene: TRBJ1-5
CDR3 protein: CASSQDPRASSGNTIYF; V gene: TRBV4-2; J gene: TRBJ1-3
CDR3 protein: CASSPTGGTDTQYF; V gene: TRBV7-9; J gene: TRBJ2-3
CDR3 protein: CASSQADRAYGYTF; V gene: TRBV4-1; J gene: TRBJ1-2
CDR3 protein: CVSSTQATGTDTQYF; V gene: TRBV6-4; J gene: TRBJ2-3
CDR3 protein: CASSIGQTYEQYF; V gene: TRBV5-1; J gene: TRBJ2-7
CDR3 protein: CASRAGDLGPETQYF; V gene: TRBV6-1; J gene: TRBJ2-5
CDR3 protein: CASSYKFEGLAGGPDKNIQYF; V gene: TRBV28; J gene: TRBJ2-4
CDR3 protein: CASSLGPLAGGVREQYF; V gene: TRBV5-5; J gene: TRBJ2-7
CDR3 protein: CASSTGLGTEAFF; V gene: TRBV6-6; J gene: TRBJ1-1
CDR3 protein: CASSSGTGGDGYTF; V gene: TRBV5-1; J gene: TRBJ1-2
CDR3 protein: CSAQRGSGESNEQFF; V gene: TRBV29-1; J gene: TRBJ2-1
CDR3 protein: CASSQGTSGRDTQYF; V gene: TRBV27; J gene: TRBJ2-3
CDR3 protein: CASSLAGGQLLWEQYF; V gene: TRBV11-2; J gene: TRBJ2-7
CDR3 protein: CASSPHASGSFNEQFF; V gene: TRBV27; J gene: TRBJ2-1
CDR3 protein: CASSRLAGGGDTGELFF; V gene: TRBV7-2; J gene: TRBJ2-2
CDR3 protein: CASSETGMRGEQYF; V gene: TRBV18; J gene: TRBJ2-7
CDR3 protein: CSVATGGPYEQYF; V gene: TRBV29-1; J gene: .
CDR3 protein: CASSPSVRGRYNSPLHF; V gene: TRBV28; J gene: TRBJ1-6
CDR3 protein: CASSLGTGEGNEQFF; V gene: TRBV4-1; J gene: TRBJ2-1
CDR3 protein: CASSGYRGSTDTQYF; V gene: TRBV11-2; J gene: TRBJ2-3
CDR3 protein: CASSLQGQGYGYTF; V gene: TRBV7-2; J gene: TRBJ1-2
CDR3 protein: CASSPGTVAVQPQHF; V gene: TRBV7-9; J gene: TRBJ1-5
CDR3 protein: CASSLYGGRGGTGELFF; V gene: TRBV5-1; J gene: TRBJ2-2
CDR3 protein: CASSRTWTSGTSRAQYF; V gene: TRBV28; J gene: TRBJ2-3